This T cell receptor beta chain was retrieved from a study of cytomegalovirus exposure and HLA in healthy donors. Points from the study as a whole: Diagnosis of cytomegalovirus status made by the classifier reportedly showed high specificity and sensitivity. There were three CMV-associated chains whose specificity for CMV antigens was confirmed in vitro.

The donors were members of the roughly 130-subject validation cohort (separate from the roughly 680-subject first cohort). The CDR3 is 15 residues long. Germline CDR1 LNHNV, CDR2 YYDKDF (reference sequence). Trimming took off 4 bases at V and 4 bases at J, with 16 bases between the two ends. In the case of this clone: What it binds is not known.

TCRdb's copy holds only in-frame clones and misses some; the assay was immunoSEQ multiplex PCR. The sample lists about 130,000 clones, roughly four fifths seen once, with 30% in the top ten. This clonotype was sampled from a man aged 25 to 40 in good health and CMV-seropositive. Sequenced: PBMCs. The chain uses TRBV15 and TRBJ1-2; D might be TRBD1 (6 bases). CDR3: CATSKEQGLSYGYTF. DNA of the CDR3: TGTGCCACCAGCAAAGAACAGGGATTAAGCTATGGCTACACCTTC.